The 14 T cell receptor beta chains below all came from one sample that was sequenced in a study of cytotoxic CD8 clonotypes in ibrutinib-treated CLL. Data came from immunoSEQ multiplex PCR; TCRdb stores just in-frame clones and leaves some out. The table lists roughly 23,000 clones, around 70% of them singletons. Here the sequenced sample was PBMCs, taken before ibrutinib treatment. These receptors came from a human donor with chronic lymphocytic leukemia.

CDR3 protein: CASRIVGPGELFF. The CDR3, as DNA: TGTGCCAGCAGAATAGTGGGCCCCGGGGAGCTGTTTTTT. The chain joins TRBV7-9 to TRBJ2-2; no firm D call. Trimming removed 6 bases from V and 6 bases from J, with 11 bases in between. The CDR3 totals 13 residues. Germline CDR1 is SEHNR and CDR2 is FQNEAQ (reference sequence). Variable domain in full (rest from reference TRBV7-9 and TRBJ2-2): DTGVSQNPRHKITKRGQNVTFRCDPISEHNRLYWYRQTLGQGPEFLTYFQNEAQLEKSRLLSDRFSAERPKGSFSTLEIQRTEQGDSAMYLCASRIVGPGELFFGEGSRLTVL.

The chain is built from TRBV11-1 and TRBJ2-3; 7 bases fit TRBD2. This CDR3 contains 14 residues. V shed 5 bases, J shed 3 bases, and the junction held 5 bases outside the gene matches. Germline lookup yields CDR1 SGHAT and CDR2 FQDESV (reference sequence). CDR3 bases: TGTGCCAGCAGCGTGGGAGGGCCAACAGATACGCAGTATTTT. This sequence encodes CASSVGGPTDTQYF.

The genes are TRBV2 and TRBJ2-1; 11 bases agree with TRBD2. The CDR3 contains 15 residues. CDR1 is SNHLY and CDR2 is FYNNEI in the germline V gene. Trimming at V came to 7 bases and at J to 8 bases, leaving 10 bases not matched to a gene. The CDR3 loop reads CASIRGLAEGHEQFF. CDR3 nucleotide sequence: TGTGCCAGCATCAGGGGACTAGCGGAGGGGCATGAGCAGTTCTTC.

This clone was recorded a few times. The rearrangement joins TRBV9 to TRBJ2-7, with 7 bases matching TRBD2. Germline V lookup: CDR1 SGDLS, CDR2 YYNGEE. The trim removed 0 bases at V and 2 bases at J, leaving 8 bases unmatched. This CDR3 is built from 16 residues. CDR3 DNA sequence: TGTGCCAGCAGCGTAGCTGTGGCTAGCGGAGCCTACGAGCAGTACTTC. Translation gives CASSVAVASGAYEQYF.

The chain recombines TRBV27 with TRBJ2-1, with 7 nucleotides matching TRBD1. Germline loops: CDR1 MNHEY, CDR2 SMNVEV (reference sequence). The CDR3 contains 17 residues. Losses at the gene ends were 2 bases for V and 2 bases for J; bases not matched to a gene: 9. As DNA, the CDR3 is TGTGCCAGCAGTTTAAGGTCTTTTCAGGGGGCCTACAATGAGCAGTTCTTC. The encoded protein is CASSLRSFQGAYNEQFF.

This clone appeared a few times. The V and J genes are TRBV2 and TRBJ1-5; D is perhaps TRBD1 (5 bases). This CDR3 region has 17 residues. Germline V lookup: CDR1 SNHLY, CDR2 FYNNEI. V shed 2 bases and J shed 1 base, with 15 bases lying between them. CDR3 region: CASSESLGPGSNQPQHF. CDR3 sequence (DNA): TGTGCCAGCAGTGAAAGTCTGGGACCTGGAAGCAATCAGCCCCAGCATTTT.

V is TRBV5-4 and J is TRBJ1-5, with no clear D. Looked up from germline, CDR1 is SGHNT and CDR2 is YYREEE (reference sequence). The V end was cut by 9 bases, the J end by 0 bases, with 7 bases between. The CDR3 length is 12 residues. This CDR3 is CAMGGSNQPQHF. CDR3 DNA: TGTGCCATGGGAGGTAGCAATCAGCCCCAGCATTTT.

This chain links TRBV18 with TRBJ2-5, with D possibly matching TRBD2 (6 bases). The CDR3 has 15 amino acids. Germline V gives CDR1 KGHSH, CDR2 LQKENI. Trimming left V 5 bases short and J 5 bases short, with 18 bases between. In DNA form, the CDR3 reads TGTGCCAGCTCATTTATCCGGGTCGCGGGGGAGACCCAGTACTTC. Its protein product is CASSFIRVAGETQYF.

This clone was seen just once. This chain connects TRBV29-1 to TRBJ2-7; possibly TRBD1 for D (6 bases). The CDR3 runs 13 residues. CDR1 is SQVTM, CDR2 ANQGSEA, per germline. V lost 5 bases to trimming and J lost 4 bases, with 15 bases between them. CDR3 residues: CSVPGTTEYEQYF. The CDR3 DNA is TGCAGCGTTCCCGGGACAACCGAGTACGAGCAGTACTTC.

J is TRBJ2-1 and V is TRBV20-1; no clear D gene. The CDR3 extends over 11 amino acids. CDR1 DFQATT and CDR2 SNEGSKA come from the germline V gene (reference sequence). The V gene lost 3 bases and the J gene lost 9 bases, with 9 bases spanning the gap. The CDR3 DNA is TGCAGTGCTAGTACGGTTAGTGAGCAGTTCTTC. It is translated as CSASTVSEQFF.

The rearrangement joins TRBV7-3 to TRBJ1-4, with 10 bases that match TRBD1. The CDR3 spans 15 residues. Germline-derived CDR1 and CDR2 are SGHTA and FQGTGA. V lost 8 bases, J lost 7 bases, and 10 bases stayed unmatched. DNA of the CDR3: TGTGCCAGCCGCAGTTCCGGGACAGGGGTTGAAAAACTGTTTTTT. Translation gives CASRSSGTGVEKLFF.

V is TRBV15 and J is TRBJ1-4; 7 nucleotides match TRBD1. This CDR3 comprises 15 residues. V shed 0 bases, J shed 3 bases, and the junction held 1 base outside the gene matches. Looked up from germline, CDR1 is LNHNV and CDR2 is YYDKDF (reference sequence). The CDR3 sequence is CATSRDGTANEKLFF. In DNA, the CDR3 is TGTGCCACCAGCAGAGATGGGACAGCTAATGAAAAACTGTTTTTT.

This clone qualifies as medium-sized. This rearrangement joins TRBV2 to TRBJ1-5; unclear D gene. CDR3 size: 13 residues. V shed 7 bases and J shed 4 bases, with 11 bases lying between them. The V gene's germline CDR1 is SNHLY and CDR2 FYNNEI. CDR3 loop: CASNVGFNQPQHF. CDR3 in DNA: TGTGCCAGCAATGTGGGATTTAATCAGCCCCAGCATTTT.

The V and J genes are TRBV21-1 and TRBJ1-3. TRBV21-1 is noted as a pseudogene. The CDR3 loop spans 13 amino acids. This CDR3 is CASSRRVGNTIYF. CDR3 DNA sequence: TGTGCCAGCAGCCGACGGGTCGGAAACACCATATATTTT.